These 30 T cell receptor beta chains were sequenced from one sample in a study of blood T cell repertoires in COVID-19. Here immunoSEQ multiplex PCR was the method, and the copy in TCRdb shows in-frame clones only, minus some. The sample shows fewer than 150,000 clones, roughly 90% of them seen only once. Input material: peripheral blood. The origin of the receptors is a woman between 65 and 79 years old who had recovered from COVID-19.

The genes are TRBV5-1 and TRBJ2-1, with 7 bases fitting TRBD1. The CDR3 loop spans 16 amino acids. V was clipped by 1 base and J by 1 base; unmatched bases: 5. In germline, CDR1 is SGHRS, CDR2 YFSETQ. The CDR3 DNA is TGCGCCAGCAGCTTGCTGGGGACAGCTTCCTACAATGAGCAGTTCTTC. Protein: CASSLLGTASYNEQFF.

In its sample, this clone was seen a few times. The chain combines TRBV11-3 with TRBJ2-1; TRBD1 might be the D (5 bases). CDR3 length equals 14 residues. Germline V gene sequence: CDR1 SGHNT, CDR2 YENEEA. With 5 bases removed from V and 3 bases from J, the gap between germline ends came to 11 bases. The CDR3 region is CASSRDSYYNEQFF. The CDR3, as DNA: TGTGCCAGCAGCCGTGACAGTTACTACAATGAGCAGTTCTTC. The full variable domain, in which reference TRBV11-3 and TRBJ2-1 provide the parts outside the CDR3, is EAGVVQSPRYKIIEKKQPVAFWCNPISGHNTLYWYLQNLGQGPELLIRYENEEAVDDSQLPKDRFSAERLKGVDSTLKIQPAELGDSAVYLCASSRDSYYNEQFFGPGTRLTVL.

The CDR3 nucleotides read TGTGCCAGCAGCTCCCAGGGAGGGCCGGGGGATACGCAGTATTTT. Amino acid sequence: CASSSQGGPGDTQYF. The chain couples TRBV6-5 to TRBJ2-3, with 7 bases identical to TRBD2. Germline V lookup: CDR1 MNHEY, CDR2 SVGAGI. J was trimmed by 6 bases and V by 6 bases; bases with no gene match: 12. The CDR3 covers 15 residues.

The chain is built from TRBV9 and TRBJ2-2; 9 bases are a match to TRBD1. Germline lookup yields CDR1 SGDLS and CDR2 YYNGEE. The V segment lost 4 bases and the J segment 7 bases; nucleotides outside the gene matches: 8. The CDR3 has 15 residues. Written as DNA, the CDR3 is TGTGCCAGCAGCAGCGGGACAGGGTCTAACGGGGAGCTGTTTTTT. Translated, it gives CASSSGTGSNGELFF. Looking up the rest from reference TRBV9 and TRBJ2-2 gives the full variable domain: DSGVTQTPKHLITATGQRVTLRCSPRSGDLSVYWYQQSLDQGLQFLIQYYNGEERAKGNILERFSAQQFPDLHSELNLSSLELGDSALYFCASSSGTGSNGELFFGEGSRLTVL.

V gene TRBV6-6 combines with J gene TRBJ2-3, with a possible D match to TRBD1 (5 bases). The CDR3 is 13 amino acids. Trimming stripped 6 bases from V and 7 bases from J, with 14 bases between. Per the germline V gene, CDR1 is MNHNY and CDR2 is SVGAGI (reference sequence). The CDR3 here is CASSLVGPHTQYF. CDR3 DNA: TGTGCCAGCAGCCTCGTGGGGCCCCATACGCAGTATTTT.

The CDR3 here is CAWSFRGGNLYGYTF. In DNA, the CDR3 is TGTGCCTGGAGCTTCAGAGGGGGAAACCTCTATGGCTACACCTTC. This chain joins TRBV30 and TRBJ1-2, with a tentative D call TRBD1 (6 bases). This CDR3 has 15 amino acids. The V gene's germline CDR1 is GTSNPN and CDR2 SVGIG (reference sequence). Trimming took 3 bases from V and 4 from J, leaving 18 bases between them.

The chain combines TRBV7-3 with TRBJ2-3, with D possibly being TRBD2 (6 bases). V was shortened by 2 bases and J by 2 bases, with 14 bases between the two germline ends. CDR1 and CDR2 from the germline V gene are SGHTA and FQGTGA. The CDR3 consists of 16 residues. The CDR3 DNA follows: TGTGCCAGCAGCTTATCGGGGGAGGTAGTCACAGATACGCAGTATTTT. Translated, it gives CASSLSGEVVTDTQYF.

The J gene is TRBJ1-2, the V gene TRBV27; 8 bases align to TRBD1. The CDR3 is 16 residues long. The V segment lost 6 bases and the J segment 8 bases; nucleotides outside the gene matches: 17. Germline-derived CDR1 and CDR2 are MNHEY and SMNVEV (reference sequence). The CDR3 DNA is TGTGCCAGCAGCCGCCTCATACCAGGGGGCCCGGGGGGCTACACCTTC. Translating gives CASSRLIPGGPGGYTF.

The chain joins TRBV11-3 to TRBJ2-5; 7 positions agree with TRBD2. This CDR3 contains 15 residues. V shed 1 base, J shed 5 bases, and the junction held 7 bases outside the gene matches. Germline V gene data show CDR1 as SGHNT and CDR2 as YENEEA. The CDR3 spells CASSLGGREWETQYF. The DNA of the CDR3 is TGTGCCAGCAGCTTAGGAGGGCGGGAGTGGGAGACCCAGTACTTC.

The rearrangement joins TRBV7-2 to TRBJ1-5; TRBD1 matches 8 bases. From germline, CDR1 is SGHTA and CDR2 FQGNSA. The ends lost 5 bases at V and 4 bases at J; junction bases unmatched: 4. This CDR3 has 14 amino acids. CDR3 amino acids: CASSPRTGNQPQHF. The CDR3 nucleotides read TGTGCCAGCAGCCCCCGGACAGGGAATCAGCCCCAGCATTTT.

The chain recombines TRBV19 with TRBJ2-5; 10 bases are shared with TRBD1. Germline CDR1 reads LNHDA; CDR2 reads SQIVND (reference sequence). The length of the CDR3 is 12 residues. After removal of 9 bases from V and 5 bases from J, the junction contained 3 bases not matched to a gene. The CDR3 region has the DNA TGTGCCAGCGGACAGGGGGTGGAGACCCAGTACTTC. Translated: CASGQGVETQYF.

The rearrangement links TRBV5-4 to TRBJ2-1, with 7 positions matching TRBD2. Losses at the gene ends were 0 bases for V and 5 bases for J; bases not matched to a gene: 5. The CDR3 is 15 amino acids. CDR1 is SGHNT, CDR2 YYREEE, per germline (reference sequence). The CDR3, as DNA: TGTGCCAGCAGCTTGGGAGGGAGGGCTGACAATGAGCAGTTCTTC. It yields the protein CASSLGGRADNEQFF.

V and J are TRBV20-1 and TRBJ2-7, with a weak D call TRBD1 (6 bases). The CDR3 contains 14 residues. Trimming took 3 bases from V and 5 from J, leaving 17 bases between them. Germline lookup yields CDR1 DFQATT and CDR2 SNEGSKA (reference sequence). CDR3 in DNA: TGCAGTGCTAGTCAAGGCAGGGGCAACGACGAGCAGTACTTC. Its protein product is CSASQGRGNDEQYF.

The chain employs TRBV29-1 and TRBJ2-1, with TRBD1 identical over 7 bases. The V segment lost 7 bases and the J segment 3 bases; nucleotides outside the gene matches: 12. Looked up from germline, CDR1 is SQVTM and CDR2 is ANQGSEA. CDR3 length equals 15 residues. The CDR3: CSALQPTGNYNEQFF. CDR3 DNA sequence: TGCAGCGCCCTACAACCGACAGGGAACTACAATGAGCAGTTCTTC.

Written as DNA, the CDR3 is TGTGCCACCAGTGATTCCTACAGGGGAAGGGAGACCCAGTACTTC. Translating gives CATSDSYRGRETQYF. This chain connects TRBV24-1 to TRBJ2-5; TRBD1 aligns across 7 bases. Germline V lookup: CDR1 KGHDR, CDR2 SFDVKD. This CDR3 contains 15 residues. Trimming took 2 bases from V and 5 from J; bases not matched to a gene: 7.

The gene calls are TRBV28 and TRBJ2-1; D gene ambiguous. V lost 2 bases to trimming and J lost 6 bases, with 20 bases between them. Per germline, CDR1 MDHEN and CDR2 SYDVKM. This CDR3 region has 17 residues. The CDR3 coding sequence is TGTGCCAGCAGTTTAGTGGCCGCGGCCCGCCGCGCCAATGAGCAGTTCTTC. Protein product: CASSLVAAARRANEQFF.

CDR3: CASSQAAAQGESTEAFF. Written as DNA, the CDR3 is TGCGCCAGCAGCCAAGCCGCAGCACAGGGGGAGAGCACTGAAGCTTTCTTT. The chain couples TRBV4-3 to TRBJ1-1; 8 bases line up with TRBD1. V trimming: 1 base; J trimming: 4 bases; junction bases outside the gene matches: 11. The CDR3 length is 17 residues. CDR1 is LGHNA, CDR2 YSLEER, per germline.

This sequence joins TRBV5-1 and TRBJ2-3; 15 positions agree with TRBD2. The germline V gene encodes CDR1 SGHRS and CDR2 YFSETQ. Germline trimming cut 0 bases from V and 3 bases from J; bases unmatched to any gene: 5. This CDR3 region has 18 residues. The CDR3 coding sequence is TGCGCCAGCAGCTTGGGGGGACTAGCGGGAGGAAGTACAGATACGCAGTATTTT. It encodes CASSLGGLAGGSTDTQYF. Full variable domain (remainder filled in from reference TRBV5-1 and TRBJ2-3): KAGVTQTPRYLIKTRGQQVTLSCSPISGHRSVSWYQQTPGQGLQFLFEYFSETQRNKGNFPGRFSGRQFSNSRSEMNVSTLELGDSALYLCASSLGGLAGGSTDTQYFGPGTRLTVL.

The chain has TRBV7-9 and TRBJ2-1, with 13 bases fitting TRBD2. Losses at the gene ends were 5 bases for V and 1 base for J; bases not matched to a gene: 11. Germline CDR1 is SEHNR and CDR2 is FQNEAQ (reference sequence). The CDR3 runs to 19 residues. The CDR3 sequence: CASSPTGTSGRGSYNEQFF. CDR3 bases: TGTGCCAGCAGCCCCACGGGCACTAGCGGGAGGGGGTCCTACAATGAGCAGTTCTTC.

The gene calls are TRBV4-1 and TRBJ2-1; D gene uncertain. Germline V gene sequence: CDR1 MGHRA, CDR2 YSYEKL. V lost 4 bases, J lost 0 bases, and 10 bases lay in between. The CDR3 runs 15 residues. DNA for the CDR3: TGCGCCAGCAGCCTCAGACTGAGCTCCTACAATGAGCAGTTCTTC. Residues: CASSLRLSSYNEQFF.

The chain uses TRBV4-1 and TRBJ2-1; the match to TRBD2 covers 10 bases. The length of the CDR3 is 17 residues. CDR1 and CDR2 from the germline V gene are MGHRA and YSYEKL. With 4 bases clipped from V and 7 bases from J, the junction kept 13 bases outside the gene matches. The CDR3: CASSPPFGTSVRNEQFF. As DNA, the CDR3 is TGCGCCAGCAGCCCCCCGTTTGGGACTAGCGTCAGAAATGAGCAGTTCTTC.

This chain connects TRBV7-2 to TRBJ2-3; D not certain. With 5 bases removed from V and 0 bases from J, the gap between germline ends came to 12 bases. Germline V gene data show CDR1 as SGHTA and CDR2 as FQGNSA. The length of the CDR3 is 15 residues. The CDR3 reads CASSRRWSSTDTQYF. CDR3 DNA: TGTGCCAGCAGCCGCAGGTGGTCCAGCACAGATACGCAGTATTTT.

The rearrangement uses TRBV3-1 (or the pseudogene TRBV3-2) and TRBJ1-6, with TRBD1 identical over 8 bases. V gave up 3 bases and J gave up 8 bases; unmatched junction bases: 18. The CDR3 is 19 residues long. Germline CDR1 and CDR2: LGHDT and YNNKEL (reference sequence). DNA of the CDR3: TGTGCCAGCAGCCAGTCCCCTCAGGGGGCCCCGGGACAAGATTCACCCCTCCACTTT. Protein: CASSQSPQGAPGQDSPLHF.

V and J are TRBV9 and TRBJ2-1; TRBD1 agrees at 9 bases. CDR3 length equals 15 residues. Looked up from germline, CDR1 is SGDLS and CDR2 is YYNGEE. Germline trimming cut 4 bases from V and 2 bases from J; bases unmatched to any gene: 4. CDR3 amino acids: CASSPGTGTYNEQFF. The DNA of the CDR3 is TGTGCCAGCAGCCCAGGGACAGGGACCTACAATGAGCAGTTCTTC.

The rearrangement links TRBV7-3 to TRBJ2-2; TRBD2 agrees at 12 bases. Germline V gene data show CDR1 as SGHTA and CDR2 as FQGTGA. Trimming cost V 4 bases and J 5 bases; bases outside gene matches: 5. The CDR3 has 16 residues. The CDR3 reads CASSSSSGGATGELFF. The CDR3 DNA sequence: TGTGCCAGCAGCTCCTCTAGCGGGGGGGCTACCGGGGAGCTGTTTTTT.

This clone was seen once. The genes are TRBV5-4 and TRBJ2-1; D perhaps matches TRBD2 (6 bases). This CDR3 contains 15 residues. The germline gives CDR1 SGHNT, CDR2 YYREEE (reference sequence). V was pared by 6 bases and J by 0 bases, with 13 bases between. The CDR3 coding sequence is TGTGCCAGCATCCCATGGGGGGTCTCCTACAATGAGCAGTTCTTC. Residues: CASIPWGVSYNEQFF.

The V call is TRBV3-1 (or the pseudogene TRBV3-2), the J call TRBJ2-7, with TRBD2 matching over 8 bases. This CDR3 has 15 amino acids. Losses at the gene ends were 4 bases for V and 5 bases for J; bases not matched to a gene: 10. The germline CDR1 and CDR2 sequences are LGHDT and YNNKEL (reference sequence). The CDR3 DNA is TGTGCCAGCAGCCTGCCCGGGACTAGGATCGACGAGCAGTACTTC. It encodes CASSLPGTRIDEQYF.

This clone occurred once. This sequence joins TRBV7-2 and TRBJ1-5; unclear D gene. The CDR3 covers 14 residues. The germline V and J ends were trimmed by 4 bases and 4 bases, with 11 bases remaining between them. Germline CDR1 reads SGHTA; CDR2 reads FQGNSA. CDR3 loop: CASSSNTGNQPQHF. In DNA, the CDR3 is TGTGCCAGCAGCTCGAACACCGGGAATCAGCCCCAGCATTTT.

The chain couples TRBV7-9 to TRBJ2-5; 12 bases line up with TRBD2. Germline V gene lookup returns CDR1 SEHNR and CDR2 FQNEAQ (reference sequence). The CDR3 has 15 residues. J lost 5 bases, V lost 5 bases, and 6 bases had no gene match. The CDR3 region is CASSPLAGGFETQYF. DNA for the CDR3: TGTGCCAGCAGCCCCCTAGCGGGGGGGTTTGAGACCCAGTACTTC.

The genes are TRBV3-1 (or the pseudogene TRBV3-2) and TRBJ2-2, with D tentatively TRBD2 (6 bases). The CDR3 totals 13 residues. The V gene lost 4 bases and the J gene lost 4 bases, with 7 bases spanning the gap. Germline loops: CDR1 LGHDT, CDR2 YNNKEL (reference sequence). The CDR3 bases are TGTGCCAGCAGCCGGGGGGTCACCGGGGAGCTGTTTTTT. Translating it yields CASSRGVTGELFF.